Sequencing of this TCR beta chain was carried out in a study of blood T cell repertoires in COVID-19. TCRdb's copy holds only in-frame clones and misses some; the assay was immunoSEQ multiplex PCR. The table includes roughly 280,000 clones, approximately 90% detected once. All enrollees were roughly 18 to 89 years old and from under 25 US areas. A COVID-19 case had been met by exposed participants during the 2 weeks before study entry. CDR1 GTSNPN and CDR2 SVGIG come from the germline V gene (reference sequence). Trimming at V came to 4 bases and at J to 3 bases, leaving 5 bases not matched to a gene. This CDR3 is built from 15 residues.

The source of this sequence is a man aged 35 to 55 who had been exposed to COVID-19. This chain joins TRBV30 and TRBJ2-3; 12 bases line up with TRBD2. Sequenced sample: PBMCs or T cells enriched from blood (not recorded which). The CDR3 sequence is CAWNLAGGQTDTQYF. In nucleotides, the CDR3 is TGTGCCTGGAACCTAGCGGGAGGGCAGACAGATACGCAGTATTTT.